Presented here are 20 T cell receptor beta chains from one specimen sequenced in a study of identifying expanded T cells in peripheral blood. Here immunoSEQ multiplex PCR was the method, and the copy in TCRdb shows in-frame clones only, minus some. The sample shows 70,000 or so clones, 90% of them seen only once. Material for sequencing was blood. The receptor source for this set is a person aged 18 to 69 in good health.

CDR3 residues: CASSRLAGEGQYF. In DNA form, the CDR3 reads TGTGCCAGCAGCCGATTAGCGGGAGAGGGGCAGTATTTT. V is TRBV5-6 and J is TRBJ2-3; TRBD2 aligns across 9 bases. V gave up 4 bases and J gave up 11 bases; unmatched junction bases: 8. The V gene's germline CDR1 is SGHDT and CDR2 YYEEEE. The CDR3 has 13 amino acids.

The J gene is TRBJ1-2, the V gene TRBV2, with a tentative D call TRBD1 (5 bases). The germline gives CDR1 SNHLY, CDR2 FYNNEI. Trimming took 4 bases from V and 3 from J, leaving 6 bases between them. The CDR3 is made up of 12 amino acids. The CDR3 is CASSATDYGYTF. The CDR3, as DNA: TGTGCCAGCAGTGCGACAGACTATGGCTACACCTTC.

This chain uses TRBV19 with TRBJ1-5; D uncertain. The CDR3 length is 14 residues. From germline, CDR1 is LNHDA and CDR2 SQIVND (reference sequence). V lost 5 bases and J 2 bases, leaving 10 bases between the germline ends. The CDR3 here is CASSSTLGNQPQHF. In DNA form, the CDR3 reads TGTGCCAGTAGTTCCACACTGGGCAATCAGCCCCAGCATTTT.

The CDR3 DNA reads TGCAGCGTTGCTCCGGGGGGGGCCACAGATACGCAGTATTTT. Translated: CSVAPGGATDTQYF. The gene calls are TRBV29-1 and TRBJ2-3; 8 positions agree with TRBD2. CDR3 length: 14 residues. Trimming at V came to 4 bases and at J to 2 bases, leaving 5 bases not matched to a gene. Germline CDR1 and CDR2: SQVTM and ANQGSEA.

This CDR3 is CASHAAKKSEQFF. CDR3 nucleotide sequence: TGTGCCAGCCACGCCGCTAAAAAATCTGAGCAGTTCTTC. V gene TRBV28 combines with J gene TRBJ2-1; no reliable D call. CDR3 size: 13 residues. CDR1 MDHEN and CDR2 SYDVKM come from the germline V gene. Between the trimmed V and J ends, which lost 8 bases and 9 bases, there was a span of 17 bases.

V usage is TRBV5-5 and J usage is TRBJ2-1; TRBD1 matches 7 bases. The germline V gene encodes CDR1 SGHKS and CDR2 YYEKEE (reference sequence). The CDR3 loop spans 16 amino acids. V shed 2 bases and J 1 base; nucleotides not matched to a gene: 6. The CDR3 DNA reads TGTGCCAGCAGCTTTTTACAGGGGAGTTCCTACAATGAGCAGTTCTTC. This encodes CASSFLQGSSYNEQFF.

The chain carries TRBV15 and TRBJ2-3, with D unclear. Per germline, CDR1 LNHNV and CDR2 YYDKDF (reference sequence). The CDR3 length is 13 residues. V was pared by 0 bases and J by 6 bases, with 7 bases between. The CDR3 DNA is TGTGCCACCAGCAGAGATGCCGGGGATACGCAGTATTTT. The encoded protein is CATSRDAGDTQYF.

In its sample, this clone was seen once. This rearrangement joins TRBV27 to TRBJ1-5, with 8 bases aligning to TRBD1. Germline V gives CDR1 MNHEY, CDR2 SMNVEV (reference sequence). Germline trimming cut 8 bases from V and 6 bases from J; bases unmatched to any gene: 9. This CDR3 region has 14 residues. This CDR3 is CASATGAWGQPQHF. The CDR3 nucleotides read TGTGCCAGCGCGACAGGGGCATGGGGTCAGCCCCAGCATTTT.

The genes are TRBV5-6 and TRBJ1-4, with D tentatively TRBD1 (6 bases). The V and J ends lost 3 bases and 3 bases respectively, with 12 bases between them. Germline V lookup: CDR1 SGHDT, CDR2 YYEEEE. The CDR3 has 15 residues. The CDR3 coding sequence is TGTGCCAGCAGCTCCCAGGGGCTCCCTAATGAAAAACTGTTTTTT. Its translation: CASSSQGLPNEKLFF.

This chain connects TRBV7-2 to TRBJ1-2, with D tentatively TRBD1 (5 bases). With 4 bases removed from V and 4 bases from J, the gap between germline ends came to 16 bases. Germline V gives CDR1 SGHTA, CDR2 FQGNSA. The CDR3 contains 15 residues. The CDR3: CASSSGIGGGYGYTF. CDR3 DNA: TGTGCCAGCAGCTCCGGAATTGGGGGAGGCTATGGCTACACCTTC.

This chain links TRBV27 with TRBJ1-1; D is ambiguous. This CDR3 region has 15 residues. Looked up from germline, CDR1 is MNHEY and CDR2 is SMNVEV (reference sequence). The V end was cut by 0 bases, the J end by 4 bases, with 12 bases between. The CDR3 is CASSLSFLGATEAFF. As DNA, the CDR3 is TGTGCCAGCAGTTTATCCTTTTTGGGCGCCACTGAAGCTTTCTTT.

The V call is TRBV27, the J call TRBJ1-4; D might be TRBD1 (5 bases). The CDR3 length is 15 residues. Per germline, CDR1 MNHEY and CDR2 SMNVEV (reference sequence). V was cut by 1 base and J by 5 bases, with 11 bases left in between. The CDR3 protein is CASSLLGGENEKLFF. The DNA of the CDR3 is TGTGCCAGCAGTTTATTGGGGGGAGAAAATGAAAAACTGTTTTTT.

V is TRBV10-3 and J is TRBJ1-2, with 7 bases aligning to TRBD1. From germline, CDR1 is ENHRY and CDR2 SYGVKD. The V and J ends lost 8 bases and 12 bases, in that order; junction bases with no gene match: 12. CDR3 length: 12 residues. In DNA, the CDR3 is TGTGCCATCCCAGGGGGTGCCCCGGGCCACACCTTC. It is translated as CAIPGGAPGHTF.

The gene calls are TRBV7-2 and TRBJ1-3; TRBD1 is a possible D gene (5 bases). This CDR3 contains 19 residues. CDR1 and CDR2 from the germline V gene are SGHTA and FQGNSA. The germline V and J ends were trimmed by 2 bases and 2 bases, with 22 bases remaining between them. CDR3 sequence reads: CASSLYAPGHRGTGNTIYF. The CDR3 DNA follows: TGTGCCAGCAGCTTATACGCCCCAGGACACCGAGGAACTGGAAACACCATATATTTT. The full variable domain, its missing parts supplied by reference TRBV7-2 and TRBJ1-3, is GAGVSQSPSNKVTEKGKDVELRCDPISGHTALYWYRQSLGQGLEFLIYFQGNSAPDKSGLPSDRFSAERTGGSVSTLTIQRTQQEDSAVYLCASSLYAPGHRGTGNTIYFGEGSWLTVV.

This clone was seen once. V is TRBV9 and J is TRBJ2-3; 12 bases are a match to TRBD2. Germline CDR1 and CDR2: SGDLS and YYNGEE. There are 16 residues in the CDR3. V shed 2 bases and J 4 bases; nucleotides not matched to a gene: 5. The CDR3 nucleotides are TGTGCCAGCAGCGTGTCGGGGACTAGCGGGTCAGATACGCAGTATTTT. This gives the protein CASSVSGTSGSDTQYF.

The chain carries TRBV9 and TRBJ2-2, with 8 bases lining up with TRBD2. This CDR3 comprises 15 residues. Per the germline V gene, CDR1 is SGDLS and CDR2 is YYNGEE. After removal of 3 bases from V and 8 bases from J, the junction contained 9 bases not matched to a gene. As DNA, the CDR3 is TGTGCCAGCAGCGGACCGACTAGCGCGGCAGGGGAGCTGTTTTTT. As protein: CASSGPTSAAGELFF.

This clone was recorded once. The chain recombines TRBV2 with TRBJ1-4; no definite D call. The CDR3 spans 15 residues. The V end lost 0 bases, the J end lost 8 bases, and 13 bases lay between the germline ends. Germline lookup yields CDR1 SNHLY and CDR2 FYNNEI. The CDR3 loop is CASSEAGQGWEKLFF. The CDR3 nucleotides are TGTGCCAGCAGTGAAGCGGGCCAAGGGTGGGAAAAACTGTTTTTT.

The J gene is TRBJ1-1, the V gene TRBV6-6; 8 nucleotides agree with TRBD1. Trimming took 4 bases from V and 8 from J; bases not matched to a gene: 15. Per the germline V gene, CDR1 is MNHNY and CDR2 is SVGAGI (reference sequence). The CDR3 sequence is 16 residues long. As DNA, the CDR3 is TGTGCCAGCAGTTTTCAGGGGGCGATCATCCTAGCGGAAGCTTTCTTT. It codes for CASSFQGAIILAEAFF.

V gene TRBV7-9 combines with J gene TRBJ2-7, with 9 bases lining up with TRBD2. The germline CDR1 and CDR2 sequences are SEHNR and FQNEAQ (reference sequence). Germline trimming cut 4 bases from V and 5 bases from J; bases unmatched to any gene: 12. The CDR3 has 16 residues. The CDR3: CASSSISGSVVHEQYF. CDR3 bases: TGTGCCAGCAGCTCAATTAGCGGGAGCGTAGTCCACGAGCAGTACTTC. The complete variable domain, with remaining parts taken from reference TRBV7-9 and TRBJ2-7, reads DTGVSQNPRHKITKRGQNVTFRCDPISEHNRLYWYRQTLGQGPEFLTYFQNEAQLEKSRLLSDRFSAERPKGSFSTLEIQRTEQGDSAMYLCASSSISGSVVHEQYFGPGTRLTVT.

The J gene is TRBJ1-1, the V gene TRBV5-1, with D hard to call. Germline loops: CDR1 SGHRS, CDR2 YFSETQ. This CDR3 is built from 15 residues. The V end was cut by 3 bases, the J end by 2 bases, with 14 bases between. DNA for the CDR3: TGCGCCAGCAGCTGGGGTAGGCTCAATAACACTGAAGCTTTCTTT. Its protein is CASSWGRLNNTEAFF.